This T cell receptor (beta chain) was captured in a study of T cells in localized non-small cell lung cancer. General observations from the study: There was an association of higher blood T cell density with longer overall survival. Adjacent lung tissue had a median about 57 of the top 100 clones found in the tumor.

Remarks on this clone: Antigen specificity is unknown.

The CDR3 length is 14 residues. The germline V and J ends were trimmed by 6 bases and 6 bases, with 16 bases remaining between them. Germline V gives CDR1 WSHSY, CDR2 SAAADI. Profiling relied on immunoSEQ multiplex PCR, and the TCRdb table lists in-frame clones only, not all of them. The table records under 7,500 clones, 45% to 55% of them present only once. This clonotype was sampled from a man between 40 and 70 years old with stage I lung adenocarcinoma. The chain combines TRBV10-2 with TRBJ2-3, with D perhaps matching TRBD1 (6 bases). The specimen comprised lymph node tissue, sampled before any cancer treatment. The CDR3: CASSDRKIMDTQYF. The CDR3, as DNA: TGCGCCAGCAGCGACAGGAAAATTATGGATACGCAGTATTTT.